The rows below give T cell receptor beta chains drawn from one sample of a study of radiotherapy plus CTLA-4 blockade in lung cancer. The data were produced by immunoSEQ multiplex PCR, yet TCRdb's version contains in-frame clones alone and is incomplete. Of 56,000 or so clones in the sample, approximately 79% were seen once. The sequences come from peripheral blood, collected from a patient treated with radiotherapy plus ipilimumab. Receptor source: a human donor with non-small cell lung cancer who had a complete response to radiotherapy plus ipilimumab. Both conserved end residues are part of each CDR3.

len,v_gene,j_gene,CDR3aa
15,TRBV19,TRBJ2-5,CASSSRDRFVETQYF
15,TRBV6-5,TRBJ1-2,CASGPLQGAGSGYTF
13,TRBV6-5,TRBJ1-1,CASSRDKNTEAFF
14,TRBV27,TRBJ2-1,CASSYGGAYNEQFF
16,TRBV5-4,TRBJ1-2,CASSPPLGQTNYGYTF
13,TRBV9,TRBJ1-1,CASSALQGGEAFF
14,TRBV27,TRBJ1-2,CASSSGQGTGGYTF
15,TRBV30,TRBJ2-2,CAWRGGRKNTGELFF
14,TRBV14,TRBJ2-7,CASSPRWEFYEQYF
16,TRBV7-8,TRBJ1-2,CASSPRVTQGVYGYTF
16,TRBV7-4,TRBJ1-2,CASSFDGQGVKYGYTF
18,TRBV9,TRBJ2-1,CASSVSAGLQLSYNEQFF
17,TRBV4-3,TRBJ1-2,CASSQDNGNPGEGGYTF
12,TRBV7-2,TRBJ2-5,CASSSDLRGEYF
14,TRBV7-9,TRBJ1-1,CASSLSRLNTEAFF
14,TRBV10-2,TRBJ1-6,CASSEYAGNSPLHF
14,TRBV30,TRBJ1-4,CAWSVQTRLEKLFF
15,TRBV27,TRBJ2-5,CASSSNRGLYETQYF
13,TRBV19,TRBJ1-2,CASTDRADYGYTF
16,TRBV11-2,TRBJ2-3,CASSLRPDRLTDTQYF
16,TRBV19,TRBJ1-1,CASSIVWGGDYTEAFF
18,TRBV18,TRBJ2-3,CASSPPGSRGAGTDTQYF
16,TRBV4-1,TRBJ2-2,CASYPSTGGYTGELFF
13,TRBV10-3,TRBJ2-1,CAISESEGNEQFF
13,TRBV4-1,TRBJ1-5,CASSYQGSQPQHF
16,TRBV6-1,TRBJ1-1,CASSEGGGASGTEAFF
16,TRBV7-2,TRBJ2-3,CASSRTRDRGGDTQYF
16,TRBV7-9,TRBJ1-2,CASSKRNRAGIYGYTF
15,TRBV27,TRBJ1-1,CASRGQDGRKSEAFF
16,TRBV13,TRBJ2-5,CASSLGLAKGEETQYF
14,TRBV7-2,TRBJ1-2,CASSAYSSSYGYTF
13,TRBV5-6,TRBJ1-1,CASSYDSTVAAFF
18,TRBV7-2,TRBJ1-2,CASSARRDRRPWVRGYTF
18,TRBV7-9,TRBJ2-1,CASRSIPGLAGEVDEQFF